These T cell receptor beta chains were read from a single sample in a study of CD8 T cells in Susac syndrome. One entry per CDR3 protein, called by TCRdb with MiXCR from the immunoSEQ multiplex PCR reads. Among around 180,000 distinct CDR3 sequences listed, 85% to 95% were seen once. Material for sequencing was CD8+ T cells from PBMCs. These receptors all come from a human donor with multiple sclerosis. The CDR3 runs from the conserved cysteine through the conserved F or W. D genes are given only for firm matches. Some rows have no size entry. The others give once, few or many, or a class for an expanded clone.

clone_size: once
d_call: -
j_call: TRBJ2-1
v_call: TRBV6-6
cdr3_aa: CASSYNLGGEQFF
cdr3_nt: TGTGCCAGCAGTTACAACCTAGGGGGAGAGCAGTTCTTC

clone_size: -
d_call: -
j_call: TRBJ2-1
v_call: TRBV3-1
cdr3_aa: CASSRADYNEQFF
cdr3_nt: TGTGCCAGCAGCCGGGCAGATTACAATGAGCAGTTCTTC

clone_size: -
d_call: -
j_call: TRBJ1-5
v_call: TRBV27
cdr3_aa: CASKGDSNQPQHF
cdr3_nt: TGTGCCAGCAAGGGAGATAGCAATCAGCCCCAGCATTTT

clone_size: once
d_call: -
j_call: TRBJ1-1
v_call: TRBV29-1
cdr3_aa: CSVEDARGTEAFF
cdr3_nt: TGCAGCGTTGAAGATGCCCGGGGCACTGAAGCTTTCTTT

clone_size: -
d_call: -
j_call: TRBJ1-1
v_call: TRBV29-1
cdr3_aa: CSVATPDSTEAFF
cdr3_nt: TGCAGCGTTGCGACTCCAGACTCAACTGAAGCTTTCTTT

clone_size: -
d_call: -
j_call: TRBJ2-3
v_call: TRBV5-6
cdr3_aa: CASSLVGGHTDTQYF
cdr3_nt: TGTGCCAGCAGCTTGGTGGGGGGGCACACAGATACGCAGTATTTT

clone_size: -
d_call: TRBD1
j_call: TRBJ2-7
v_call: TRBV27
cdr3_aa: CASGDRSYEQYF
cdr3_nt: TGTGCCAGCGGGGACAGGTCCTACGAGCAGTACTTC

clone_size: once
d_call: -
j_call: TRBJ2-2
v_call: TRBV2
cdr3_aa: CASKGSGWELFF
cdr3_nt: TGTGCCAGCAAAGGGTCTGGGTGGGAGCTGTTTTTT

clone_size: -
d_call: -
j_call: TRBJ2-3
v_call: TRBV3-1
cdr3_aa: CASSQVRGEPDTQYF
cdr3_nt: TGTGCCAGCAGCCAAGTGAGGGGAGAGCCAGATACGCAGTATTTT

clone_size: once
d_call: -
j_call: TRBJ2-7
v_call: TRBV6-5
cdr3_aa: CASSSLRRSYEQYF
cdr3_nt: TGTGCCAGCAGTTCGCTCAGGAGATCCTACGAGCAGTACTTC

clone_size: once
d_call: TRBD1
j_call: TRBJ1-5
v_call: TRBV20-1
cdr3_aa: CSASTGTGDQPQHF
cdr3_nt: TGCAGTGCTTCGACCGGGACAGGAGATCAGCCCCAGCATTTT

clone_size: -
d_call: TRBD2
j_call: TRBJ2-7
v_call: TRBV20-1
cdr3_aa: CSATSGGFSEQYF
cdr3_nt: TGCAGTGCGACTAGCGGGGGGTTTTCCGAGCAGTACTTC

clone_size: -
d_call: TRBD1
j_call: TRBJ2-7
v_call: TRBV28
cdr3_aa: CASSRPGTGSEQYF
cdr3_nt: TGTGCCAGCAGTCGTCCCGGGACAGGTTCCGAGCAGTACTTC

clone_size: -
d_call: TRBD2
j_call: TRBJ2-7
v_call: TRBV28
cdr3_aa: CASSKGLAGDIYEQYF
cdr3_nt: TGTGCCAGCAGCAAAGGACTAGCGGGAGATATCTACGAGCAGTACTTC

clone_size: -
d_call: TRBD1
j_call: TRBJ1-2
v_call: TRBV29-1
cdr3_aa: CSVASGTGANGYTF
cdr3_nt: TGCAGCGTCGCCTCCGGGACAGGAGCTAATGGCTACACCTTC

clone_size: few
d_call: TRBD1
j_call: TRBJ2-7
v_call: TRBV6-1
cdr3_aa: CASSEGTGGYEQYF
cdr3_nt: TGTGCCAGCAGTGAGGGGACAGGGGGCTACGAGCAGTACTTC

clone_size: -
d_call: -
j_call: TRBJ1-1
v_call: TRBV28
cdr3_aa: CASSFETANTEAFF
cdr3_nt: TGTGCCAGCAGTTTCGAGACGGCGAACACTGAAGCTTTCTTT

clone_size: -
d_call: -
j_call: TRBJ1-2
v_call: TRBV6-5
cdr3_aa: CASTLGGGGYTF
cdr3_nt: TGTGCCAGCACCCTAGGCGGCGGTGGCTACACCTTC

clone_size: -
d_call: -
j_call: TRBJ1-5
v_call: TRBV19
cdr3_aa: CASSPAYRKNQPQHF
cdr3_nt: TGTGCCAGTAGTCCGGCTTACAGGAAAAATCAGCCCCAGCATTTT

clone_size: once
d_call: -
j_call: TRBJ2-1
v_call: TRBV28
cdr3_aa: CASSPPTNEQFF
cdr3_nt: TGTGCCAGCAGTCCTCCTACGAATGAGCAGTTCTTC

clone_size: -
d_call: TRBD1
j_call: TRBJ2-7
v_call: TRBV4-1
cdr3_aa: CASSQTGTGVYEQYF
cdr3_nt: TGCGCCAGCAGCCAAACCGGGACAGGGGTCTACGAGCAGTACTTC

clone_size: once
d_call: -
j_call: TRBJ1-6
v_call: TRBV6-5
cdr3_aa: CASSLFGGSSPLHF
cdr3_nt: TGTGCCAGCAGCCTCTTTGGGGGCAGTTCACCCCTCCACTTT

clone_size: once
d_call: TRBD1
j_call: TRBJ1-2
v_call: TRBV7-9
cdr3_aa: CASSADRAYTF
cdr3_nt: TGTGCCAGCAGCGCCGACAGGGCCTACACCTTC

clone_size: once
d_call: TRBD1
j_call: TRBJ2-7
v_call: TRBV27
cdr3_aa: CASSRQGIVHEQYF
cdr3_nt: TGTGCCAGCAGTAGACAGGGGATCGTCCACGAGCAGTACTTC

clone_size: -
d_call: -
j_call: TRBJ2-1
v_call: TRBV14
cdr3_aa: CASSLSVLPSYNEQFF
cdr3_nt: TGTGCCAGCAGCCTATCGGTCCTGCCTTCCTACAATGAGCAGTTCTTC

clone_size: -
d_call: -
j_call: TRBJ2-1
v_call: TRBV6-2/TRBV6-3
cdr3_aa: CASSLLDTYNEQFF
cdr3_nt: TGTGCCAGCAGCCTCCTCGACACCTACAATGAGCAGTTCTTC

clone_size: -
d_call: -
j_call: TRBJ2-1
v_call: TRBV2
cdr3_aa: CASSEFGSYMLAFEQFF
cdr3_nt: TGTGCCAGCAGTGAATTTGGTTCTTACATGCTAGCGTTTGAGCAGTTCTTC

clone_size: -
d_call: TRBD2
j_call: TRBJ2-1
v_call: TRBV7-9
cdr3_aa: CASSHLRGTTPYNEQFF
cdr3_nt: TGTGCCAGCAGCCACCTCCGGGGGACTACTCCCTACAATGAGCAGTTCTTC

clone_size: once
d_call: -
j_call: TRBJ2-7
v_call: TRBV5-1
cdr3_aa: CASSLELGTYEQYF
cdr3_nt: TGCGCCAGCAGCTTGGAATTAGGTACCTACGAGCAGTACTTC